The 21 T cell receptor beta chains below come from one sample, sequenced in a study of radiotherapy plus CTLA-4 blockade in lung cancer. Method: immunoSEQ multiplex PCR; TCRdb's copy keeps in-frame clones and lacks some. The top ten hold 23% of the sample, which has around 20,000 clones, 86% seen once. This specimen was peripheral blood, taken from a patient treated with radiotherapy plus ipilimumab. Source of these receptors: a human donor with non-small cell lung cancer whose response to radiotherapy plus ipilimumab could not be evaluated.

The chain links TRBV4-2 to TRBJ1-3; D uncertain. The germline V gene has CDR1 LGHNA and CDR2 YNFKEQ. V was cut by 5 bases and J by 4 bases, with 12 bases left in between. The CDR3 has 14 amino acids. CDR3 nucleotides: TGTGCCAGCAGCGAGACGAGGTCGGGAAACACCATATATTTT. Protein product: CASSETRSGNTIYF.

The chain links TRBV18 to TRBJ2-5, with 7 bases fitting TRBD1. Germline-derived CDR1 and CDR2 are KGHSH and LQKENI. V lost 8 bases, J lost 5 bases, and 11 bases stayed unmatched. The CDR3 extends over 14 amino acids. CDR3 DNA: TGTGCCAGCGCGATACAAAGGGGGCTGGAGACCCAGTACTTC. It encodes CASAIQRGLETQYF.

The chain is built from TRBV28 and TRBJ2-7; 9 bases are a match to TRBD1. The CDR3 has 16 residues. V lost 5 bases to trimming and J lost 5 bases; unmatched junction nucleotides: 13. The germline V gene has CDR1 MDHEN and CDR2 SYDVKM. In nucleotides, the CDR3 is TGTGCCAGCAGTGAGCCCGGGACAGGGTTTTCGCACGAGCAGTACTTC. This translates into CASSEPGTGFSHEQYF.

CDR3 bases: TGTGCCACCAGCAGAGATCCCGGTGACGAGCAGTACTTC. It codes for CATSRDPGDEQYF. The rearrangement links TRBV15 to TRBJ2-7; D gene ambiguous. This CDR3 is built from 13 residues. The germline V gene has CDR1 LNHNV and CDR2 YYDKDF (reference sequence). Between the trimmed V and J ends, which lost 0 bases and 5 bases, there was a span of 8 bases. The full variable domain, completed using reference TRBV15 and TRBJ2-7, is DAMVIQNPRYQVTQFGKPVTLSCSQTLNHNVMYWYQQKSSQAPKLLFHYYDKDFNNEADTPDNFQSRRPNTSFCFLDIRSPGLGDTAMYLCATSRDPGDEQYFGPGTRLTVT.

The chain is built from TRBV28 and TRBJ2-3; tentatively, D is TRBD2 (7 bases). CDR3 length: 14 residues. V lost 7 bases and J lost 6, with 17 bases in between. Germline CDR1 MDHEN, CDR2 SYDVKM. CDR3 sequence reads: CASTPRAGADTQYF. In DNA form, the CDR3 reads TGTGCCAGCACCCCTAGGGCGGGGGCGGATACGCAGTATTTT.

A few counts support this clone. The genes are TRBV11-2 and TRBJ2-7; 9 bases are shared with TRBD2. J lost 4 bases, V lost 1 base, and 5 bases had no gene match. Germline V gene lookup returns CDR1 SGHAT and CDR2 FQNNGV. This CDR3 is 15 amino acids long. The CDR3, as DNA: TGTGCCAGCAGCTTAGTCCCTAGCGGGGAGTACGAGCAGTACTTC. Translated, it gives CASSLVPSGEYEQYF. Looking up the rest from reference TRBV11-2 and TRBJ2-7 gives the full variable domain: EAGVAQSPRYKIIEKRQSVAFWCNPISGHATLYWYQQILGQGPKLLIQFQNNGVVDDSQLPKDRFSAERLKGVDSTLKIQPAKLEDSAVYLCASSLVPSGEYEQYFGPGTRLTVT.

The chain recombines TRBV10-2 with TRBJ2-7; 10 bases map to TRBD1. The CDR3 runs to 15 residues. With V trimmed by 0 bases and J by 4 bases, 3 bases remained unmatched. Per the germline V gene, CDR1 is WSHSY and CDR2 is SAAADI. CDR3 DNA sequence: TGCGCCAGCAGTGAGTCTTCGGGACAGGGGTACGAGCAGTACTTC. It yields the protein CASSESSGQGYEQYF.

V gene TRBV2 combines with J gene TRBJ2-1, with D possibly being TRBD1 (5 bases). The CDR3 sequence is 12 residues long. The V and J ends lost 6 bases and 9 bases respectively, with 12 bases between them. Germline lookup yields CDR1 SNHLY and CDR2 FYNNEI. The chain's CDR3 is CASRRRQPEQFF. DNA of the CDR3: TGTGCCAGCAGACGCAGACAGCCTGAGCAGTTCTTC. The full variable domain, with the rest looked up from reference TRBV2 and TRBJ2-1, is EPEVTQTPSHQVTQMGQEVILRCVPISNHLYFYWYRQILGQKVEFLVSFYNNEISEKSEIFDDQFSVERPDGSNFTLKIRSTKLEDSAMYFCASRRRQPEQFFGPGTRLTVL.

J is TRBJ1-5 and V is TRBV10-3; TRBD1 matches 10 bases. Per the germline V gene, CDR1 is ENHRY and CDR2 is SYGVKD. This CDR3 spans 15 amino acids. The J segment lost 6 bases and the V segment lost 3 bases, leaving 5 bases of the junction unmatched. The CDR3 region is CAISEATGGTQPQHF. The CDR3 region has the DNA TGTGCCATCAGTGAAGCGACAGGGGGCACTCAGCCCCAGCATTTT.

This chain links TRBV4-2 with TRBJ2-3; TRBD2 aligns across 14 bases. CDR1 and CDR2 from the germline V gene are LGHNA and YNFKEQ. Trimming cost V 0 bases and J 3 bases; bases outside gene matches: 14. The CDR3 is 21 residues long. CDR3 region: CASSQDHFPPGLAGVTDTQYF. CDR3 DNA: TGTGCCAGCAGCCAAGATCATTTCCCCCCGGGACTAGCGGGAGTGACAGATACGCAGTATTTT.

The chain carries TRBV6-6 and TRBJ1-6, with a tentative D call TRBD1 (6 bases). Trimming shortened V by 8 bases and J by 5 bases, and 13 bases separated the two germline ends. The CDR3 loop spans 14 amino acids. CDR1 MNHNY and CDR2 SVGAGI come from the germline V gene (reference sequence). CDR3 DNA: TGTGCCAGCCGTTGGGGACACGATAATTCACCCCTCCACTTT. It specifies CASRWGHDNSPLHF.

The V and J genes are TRBV2 and TRBJ2-1; TRBD2 matches 7 bases. The CDR3 loop spans 17 amino acids. V shed 8 bases and J 3 bases; nucleotides not matched to a gene: 16. The germline V gene has CDR1 SNHLY and CDR2 FYNNEI. CDR3 residues: CASFGGRAGEDYNEQFF. DNA of the CDR3: TGTGCCAGCTTTGGGGGGAGGGCCGGGGAGGACTACAATGAGCAGTTCTTC.

This CDR3 is CASGPGSGGWQPQHF. DNA of the CDR3: TGTGCCAGTGGACCGGGGAGCGGTGGATGGCAGCCCCAGCATTTT. The chain recombines TRBV28 with TRBJ1-5; D remains ambiguous. The CDR3 covers 15 residues. Trimming removed 9 bases from V and 7 bases from J, with 22 bases in between. Germline-derived CDR1 and CDR2 are MDHEN and SYDVKM. Full variable domain (outside the CDR3, taken from reference TRBV28 and TRBJ1-5): DVKVTQSSRYLVKRTGEKVFLECVQDMDHENMFWYRQDPGLGLRLIYFSYDVKMKEKGDIPEGYSVSREKKERFSLILESASTNQTSMYLCASGPGSGGWQPQHFGDGTRLSIL.

The chain couples TRBV6-5 to TRBJ2-5; 9 bases are a match to TRBD1. Trimming cost V 6 bases and J 11 bases; bases outside gene matches: 7. CDR1 and CDR2 from the germline V gene are MNHEY and SVGAGI. The CDR3 totals 12 residues. The DNA of the CDR3 is TGTGCCAGCAGCCGGGACAGGGTGTCTCAGTACTTC. Its translation: CASSRDRVSQYF.

The V call is TRBV28, the J call TRBJ2-7, with 8 nucleotides matching TRBD2. The V segment lost 10 bases and the J segment 6 bases; nucleotides outside the gene matches: 8. The CDR3 contains 12 residues. Germline V gene data show CDR1 as MDHEN and CDR2 as SYDVKM. The CDR3 coding sequence is TGTGCCACACGAGCGGGGGTTCTCGAGCAGTACTTC. It is translated as CATRAGVLEQYF.

J is TRBJ2-7 and V is TRBV5-1, with 10 bases lining up with TRBD2. Germline loops: CDR1 SGHRS, CDR2 YFSETQ. V dropped 4 bases and J dropped 2; count of bases not matched to a gene: 9. The CDR3 is made up of 16 amino acids. The DNA of the CDR3 is TGCGCCAGCAGCCAAAATAGCGGGGGGATCACCTACGAGCAGTACTTC. Translation gives CASSQNSGGITYEQYF. Filled out from reference TRBV5-1 and TRBJ2-7, the complete variable domain reads KAGVTQTPRYLIKTRGQQVTLSCSPISGHRSVSWYQQTPGQGLQFLFEYFSETQRNKGNFPGRFSGRQFSNSRSEMNVSTLELGDSALYLCASSQNSGGITYEQYFGPGTRLTVT.

The V call is TRBV6-5, the J call TRBJ1-1, with D hard to call. CDR1 MNHEY and CDR2 SVGAGI come from the germline V gene. Trimming took off 2 bases at V and 4 bases at J, with 8 bases between the two ends. CDR3 length: 13 amino acids. The CDR3, as DNA: TGTGCCAGCAGTTACGGGAGGGTCACTGAAGCTTTCTTT. Amino acid sequence: CASSYGRVTEAFF.

The V call is TRBV10-1, the J call TRBJ2-1, with TRBD2 matching 10 bases. From germline, CDR1 is WNHNN and CDR2 SYGVQD (reference sequence). This CDR3 has 14 residues. V shed 5 bases and J 6 bases; nucleotides not matched to a gene: 4. The CDR3 reads CASSTGTSVNEQFF. The CDR3 region has the DNA TGCGCCAGCAGTACCGGGACTAGCGTCAATGAGCAGTTCTTC.

The genes are TRBV7-2 and TRBJ2-3; maybe TRBD1 (5 bases). This CDR3 is 13 amino acids long. The V and J ends lost 1 base and 14 bases respectively, with 16 bases between them. CDR1 SGHTA and CDR2 FQGNSA come from the germline V gene. The CDR3 here is CASSLEVGWGRYF. The DNA of the CDR3 is TGTGCCAGCAGCTTAGAGGTTGGGTGGGGCCGGTATTTT.

This clone was counted a few times. The V gene is TRBV28, the J gene TRBJ1-1; no definite D call. Germline V gene lookup returns CDR1 MDHEN and CDR2 SYDVKM. Trimming took 2 bases from V and 1 from J, leaving 14 bases between them. There are 16 residues in the CDR3. This CDR3 is CASSLPPGRSNTEAFF. DNA of the CDR3: TGTGCCAGCAGTTTACCCCCTGGTCGGTCGAACACTGAAGCTTTCTTT. Full variable domain (remainder filled in from reference TRBV28 and TRBJ1-1): DVKVTQSSRYLVKRTGEKVFLECVQDMDHENMFWYRQDPGLGLRLIYFSYDVKMKEKGDIPEGYSVSREKKERFSLILESASTNQTSMYLCASSLPPGRSNTEAFFGQGTRLTVV.

This clone was seen only a few times. The DNA for the CDR3 is TGCGCCAGCAGCCTAACCAGGGGGGTCCACGAGCAGTACTTC. Residues: CASSLTRGVHEQYF. The chain uses TRBV4-1 and TRBJ2-7; tentatively, D is TRBD1 (7 bases). Germline loops: CDR1 MGHRA, CDR2 YSYEKL. The CDR3 is made up of 14 amino acids. Trimming cost V 4 bases and J 5 bases, with 15 bases left between them.